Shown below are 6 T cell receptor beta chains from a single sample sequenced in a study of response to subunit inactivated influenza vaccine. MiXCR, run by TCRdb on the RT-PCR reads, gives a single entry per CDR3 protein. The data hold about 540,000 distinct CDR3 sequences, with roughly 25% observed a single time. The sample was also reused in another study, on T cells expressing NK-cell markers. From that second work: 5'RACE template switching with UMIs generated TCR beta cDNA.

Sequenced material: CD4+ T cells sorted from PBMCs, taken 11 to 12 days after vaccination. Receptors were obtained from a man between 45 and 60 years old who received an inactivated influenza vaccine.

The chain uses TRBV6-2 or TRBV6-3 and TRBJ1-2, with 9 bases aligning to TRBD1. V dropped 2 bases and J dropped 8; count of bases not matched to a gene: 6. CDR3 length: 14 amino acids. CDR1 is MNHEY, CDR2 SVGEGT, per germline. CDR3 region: CASSYVMDRGGYTF. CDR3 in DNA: TGTGCCAGCAGTTACGTGATGGACAGGGGAGGCTACACCTTC.

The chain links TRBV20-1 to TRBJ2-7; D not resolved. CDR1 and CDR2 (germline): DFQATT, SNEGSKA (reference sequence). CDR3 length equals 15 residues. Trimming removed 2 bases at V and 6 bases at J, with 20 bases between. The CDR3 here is CSARSPRESLGEQYF. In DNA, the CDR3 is TGCAGTGCTAGATCCCCCCGAGAGTCCCTAGGCGAGCAGTACTTC.

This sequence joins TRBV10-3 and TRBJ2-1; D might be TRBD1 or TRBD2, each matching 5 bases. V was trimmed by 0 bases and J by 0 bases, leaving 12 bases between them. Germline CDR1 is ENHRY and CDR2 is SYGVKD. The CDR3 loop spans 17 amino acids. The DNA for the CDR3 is TGTGCCATCAGTGAGTCGACGCTGGGGGTCTCCTACAATGAGCAGTTCTTC. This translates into CAISESTLGVSYNEQFF.

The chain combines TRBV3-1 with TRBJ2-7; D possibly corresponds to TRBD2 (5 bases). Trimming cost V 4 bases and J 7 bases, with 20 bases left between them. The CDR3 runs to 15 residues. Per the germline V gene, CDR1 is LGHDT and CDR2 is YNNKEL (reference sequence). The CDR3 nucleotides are TGTGCCAGCAGCCCCTTCCGGGATCTTCTCCAGGAGCAGTACTTC. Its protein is CASSPFRDLLQEQYF.

CDR3 protein: CASRARGNTDTQYF. The CDR3 DNA sequence: TGTGCCAGCAGGGCCAGGGGAAACACAGATACGCAGTATTTT. V is TRBV12-3 or TRBV12-4 and J is TRBJ2-3; D is perhaps TRBD1 (6 bases). V gave up 6 bases and J gave up 2 bases, with 12 bases separating them. The CDR3 is 14 amino acids.

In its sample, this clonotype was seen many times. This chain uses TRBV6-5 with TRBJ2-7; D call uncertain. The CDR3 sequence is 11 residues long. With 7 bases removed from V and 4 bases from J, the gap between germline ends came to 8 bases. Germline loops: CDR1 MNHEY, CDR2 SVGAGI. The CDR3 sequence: CASKFSYEQYF. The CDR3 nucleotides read TGTGCCAGCAAATTTAGTTACGAGCAGTACTTC.